This is a list of T cell receptor beta chains from one sample in a study of OX40 agonist ivuxolimab in advanced cancers. The method was immunoSEQ multiplex PCR; TCRdb's version includes in-frame clones alone and lacks a portion of them. The table shows over 50,000 clones, with about 88% occurring only once. The sample in question was CD4+ or CD8+ T cells sorted from blood, obtained in a trial of the OX40 agonist ivuxolimab. The receptors come from an adult with an advanced solid tumor such as melanoma, head and neck, liver or kidney cancer. The CDR3 runs from the conserved cysteine through the conserved F or W. Fields, in order: V gene, J gene, D gene, clone size, CDR3 DNA, CDR3 protein. A D gene is named only where the DNA matches it firmly. Clone size is stated in some rows and not others, as once, few, many or a class when expanded.

V gene: TRBV2; J gene: TRBJ2-7; D gene: TRBD1; clone size: .; CDR3 DNA: TGTGCCAGCGGGACAGGGATCGGCCTCGAGCAGTACTTC; CDR3 protein: CASGTGIGLEQYF
V gene: TRBV7-3; J gene: TRBJ2-1; D gene: .; clone size: .; CDR3 DNA: TGTGCCAGCAGCCCCGCTAGCGACTCCTACAATGAGCAGTTCTTC; CDR3 protein: CASSPASDSYNEQFF
V gene: TRBV19; J gene: TRBJ2-5; D gene: .; clone size: once; CDR3 DNA: TGTGCCAGTAGCATACAGGGGGGGGGAGAGACCCAGTACTTC; CDR3 protein: CASSIQGGGETQYF
V gene: TRBV6-1; J gene: TRBJ2-3; D gene: .; clone size: .; CDR3 DNA: TGTGCCAGCAGTGAACGGGGGCAAAATACGCAGTATTTT; CDR3 protein: CASSERGQNTQYF
V gene: TRBV6-5; J gene: TRBJ2-7; D gene: .; clone size: .; CDR3 DNA: TGTGCCAGCAGGAACGCCTACGAGCAGTACTTC; CDR3 protein: CASRNAYEQYF
V gene: TRBV9; J gene: TRBJ1-1; D gene: TRBD1; clone size: .; CDR3 DNA: TGTGCCAGCAGCCCATGGACAGGACCGAACACTGAAGCTTTCTTT; CDR3 protein: CASSPWTGPNTEAFF
V gene: TRBV4-1; J gene: TRBJ2-2; D gene: .; clone size: .; CDR3 DNA: TGCGCCAGCAGCCAGGCCGGGCAGCAGGCGAACACCGGGGAGCTGTTTTTT; CDR3 protein: CASSQAGQQANTGELFF
V gene: TRBV2; J gene: TRBJ1-2; D gene: TRBD1; clone size: .; CDR3 DNA: TGTGCCAGCAGGGCGGACAGGACTTATGGCTACACCTTC; CDR3 protein: CASRADRTYGYTF
V gene: TRBV5-1; J gene: TRBJ2-2; D gene: .; clone size: .; CDR3 DNA: TGCGCCAGCAGCCCGGGGGACCGAACGAACACCGGGGAGCTGTTTTTT; CDR3 protein: CASSPGDRTNTGELFF
V gene: TRBV5-1; J gene: TRBJ1-2; D gene: .; clone size: .; CDR3 DNA: TGCGCCAGCAGCTTGAAGCAATCCAACTATGGCTACACCTTC; CDR3 protein: CASSLKQSNYGYTF
V gene: TRBV6-5; J gene: TRBJ2-1; D gene: TRBD1; clone size: .; CDR3 DNA: TGTGCCAGCACCAACCTACAGGGGGAATTCTTC; CDR3 protein: CASTNLQGEFF
V gene: TRBV5-1; J gene: TRBJ1-3; D gene: TRBD1; clone size: .; CDR3 DNA: TGCGCCAGCAGCCCGGGGACAGGACCGGGAAACACCATATATTTT; CDR3 protein: CASSPGTGPGNTIYF
V gene: TRBV29-1; J gene: TRBJ2-7; D gene: .; clone size: .; CDR3 DNA: TGCAGCGTCCAACATGAGAGCTCCTACGAGCAGTACTTC; CDR3 protein: CSVQHESSYEQYF
V gene: TRBV7-9; J gene: TRBJ2-7; D gene: TRBD2; clone size: .; CDR3 DNA: TGTGCCAGCAGCTTGGGACTAGCGGAGCAGTACTTC; CDR3 protein: CASSLGLAEQYF
V gene: TRBV11-2; J gene: TRBJ2-5; D gene: TRBD2; clone size: .; CDR3 DNA: TGTGCCAGCAGCTTAGGGCGGGGGGCGCCGGTCGAGACCCAGTACTTC; CDR3 protein: CASSLGRGAPVETQYF
V gene: TRBV6-1; J gene: TRBJ1-1; D gene: .; clone size: .; CDR3 DNA: TGTGCCAGCAGTGGACAGGACGGTAGATACACTGAAGCTTTCTTT; CDR3 protein: CASSGQDGRYTEAFF
V gene: TRBV7-3; J gene: TRBJ2-1; D gene: TRBD2; clone size: few; CDR3 DNA: TGTGCCAGCAGCAGTTCCGGACTAGCCGATGAGCAGTTCTTC; CDR3 protein: CASSSSGLADEQFF
V gene: TRBV12-5; J gene: TRBJ1-5; D gene: TRBD1; clone size: once; CDR3 DNA: TGTGCTAGTGGCCCACCCTCCGGGACAGGATTTGCCAATCAGCCCCAGCATTTT; CDR3 protein: CASGPPSGTGFANQPQHF
V gene: TRBV5-1; J gene: TRBJ2-5; D gene: .; clone size: .; CDR3 DNA: TGCGCCAGCAGCCGTAGTTTTGAAGAGACCCAGTACTTC; CDR3 protein: CASSRSFEETQYF
V gene: TRBV2; J gene: TRBJ2-1; D gene: .; clone size: .; CDR3 DNA: TGTGCCAGCAGTGATCTGGGGGCGCGTGGTGAGCAGTTCTTC; CDR3 protein: CASSDLGARGEQFF
V gene: TRBV18; J gene: TRBJ2-3; D gene: .; clone size: .; CDR3 DNA: TGTGCCAGCTCACCACAAAGCGGGAGCACAGATACGCAGTATTTT; CDR3 protein: CASSPQSGSTDTQYF
V gene: TRBV9; J gene: TRBJ1-1; D gene: .; clone size: few; CDR3 DNA: TGTGCCAGCAGCGTAGGGCACCGGAACACTGAAGCTTTCTTT; CDR3 protein: CASSVGHRNTEAFF
V gene: TRBV29-1; J gene: TRBJ2-3; D gene: .; clone size: .; CDR3 DNA: TGCAGCGTAGGTACTAGCAGGGGAAGCACAGATACGCAGTATTTT; CDR3 protein: CSVGTSRGSTDTQYF
V gene: TRBV28; J gene: TRBJ2-2; D gene: TRBD1; clone size: .; CDR3 DNA: TGTGCCAGCAGTCCCCCGACAGGGGTCCACACCGGGGAGCTGTTTTTT; CDR3 protein: CASSPPTGVHTGELFF
V gene: TRBV5-1; J gene: TRBJ2-1; D gene: .; clone size: .; CDR3 DNA: TGCGCCAGCAGCTTGCGGGGCGCTCGTTCCTACAATGAGCAGTTCTTC; CDR3 protein: CASSLRGARSYNEQFF